The following is a T cell receptor (beta chain) sequence with its context. This sample is part of a study of CXCR3-negative and CXCR3-positive naive CD8 T cells. CDR3 length: 14 residues. Germline V gives CDR1 DFQATT, CDR2 SNEGSKA (reference sequence). All TRB cDNA libraries came from 5' RACE performed with UMI labels. TCRdb reprocessed the 5' RACE reads and reports one entry per CDR3 protein, with no DNA. The sample data list about 30,000 distinct CDR3 sequences. V and J are TRBV20-1 and TRBJ1-5. The clonotype comes from a human donor in good health. Some clones in this sample may be carry-over from other donors' samples. Sequenced: memory CD8+ T cells from blood. The CDR3 reads CSARDLRVGQPQHF.